Listed here is a single TCR beta chain. From germline, CDR1 is GTSNPN and CDR2 SVGIG (reference sequence). J lost 11 bases, V lost 2 bases, and 9 bases had no gene match. This CDR3 contains 13 residues. Some clones are missing from TCRdb's copy, which holds only in-frame ones; the method was immunoSEQ multiplex PCR. The sample holds 100,000 to 150,000 clones; 88% are singletons and the top ten take 1.4% to 1.5%. The data were taken from a study of cytomegalovirus exposure and HLA in healthy donors. The chain joins TRBV30 to TRBJ2-3, with 8 bases lining up with TRBD2. This clonotype originated in a man aged 25 to 40 in good health and CMV-seronegative. The sample comprised PBMCs. CDR3: CAWSMGLEDWQYF. The CDR3 DNA reads TGTGCCTGGAGTATGGGACTAGAAGATTGGCAGTATTTT.